Listed below are T cell receptor beta chains from one sample, sequenced in a study of molecular identifiers for immune sequencing clone quantification. Each CDR3 protein gets one entry after TCRdb re-called the PCR reads with MiXCR. There are over 50,000 distinct CDR3 sequences in the sample; roughly 36% occur only once, and approximately 4.2% lies in the top ten. The sample taken for sequencing was naive CD8+ T cells from blood, with Jurkat cell RNA spiked in. Receptor source: a human donor in good health. Some libraries in this study had Jurkat cell RNA spiked in. Each CDR3 is given with its conserved first and last residue. The order of the fields is J gene, clone size, V gene, D gene, CDR3 protein, CDR3 DNA. The D gene is left open where the match is weak. Size tells how often a clone was seen (once, few, many) or the class of an expanded clone, and some rows leave it out.

TRBJ2-3	few	TRBV27	NA	CASSPELVSQYF	TGTGCCAGCAGCCCGGAGCTAGTTTCGCAGTATTTT
TRBJ2-5	NA	TRBV2	NA	CATYHKQEETQYF	TGTGCCACTTACCACAAGCAGGAGGAGACCCAGTACTTC
TRBJ2-5	NA	TRBV6-2/TRBV6-3	NA	CASRVPEYQETQYF	TGTGCCAGCAGAGTTCCAGAGTACCAAGAGACCCAGTACTTC
TRBJ1-4	NA	TRBV4-1	NA	CASSQHSAGEKLFF	TGCGCCAGCAGCCAACACAGTGCAGGTGAAAAACTGTTTTTT
TRBJ2-3	few	TRBV19	TRBD2	CASSNTAGATDTQYF	TGTGCCAGTAGCAACACAGCGGGAGCCACAGATACGCAGTATTTT
TRBJ2-3	many	TRBV28	TRBD1	CASTDRGQPDTQYF	TGTGCCAGTACGGACAGGGGCCAGCCAGATACGCAGTATTTT
TRBJ1-1	many	TRBV19	NA	CASTIAGNTEAFF	TGTGCCAGTACCATAGCCGGGAACACTGAAGCTTTCTTT
TRBJ1-2	few	TRBV6-1	TRBD1	CATRWTGDGYTF	TGTGCCACCCGATGGACAGGGGACGGCTACACCTTC
TRBJ2-7	many	TRBV4-3	NA	CASSQHSGLEQYF	TGCGCCAGCAGCCAACATAGCGGTCTCGAGCAGTACTTC
TRBJ2-2	medium-sized	TRBV29-1	NA	CSVVSSGNTGELFF	TGCAGCGTTGTTTCGAGCGGTAACACCGGGGAGCTGTTTTTT
TRBJ2-1	NA	TRBV4-3	NA	CASSQEEGNEQFF	TGCGCCAGCAGCCAAGAAGAGGGCAATGAGCAGTTCTTC
TRBJ2-2	NA	TRBV23-1	NA	CASSQSGGRVARKDTGELFF	TGCGCCAGCAGTCAATCGGGGGGGCGCGTAGCGCGCAAAGACACCGGGGAGCTGTTTTTT
TRBJ2-7	few	TRBV28	TRBD1	CASSLGPGTATYEQYF	TGTGCCAGCAGTTTGGGCCCCGGGACAGCTACCTACGAGCAGTACTTC
TRBJ1-1	few	TRBV7-3	NA	CASSLQGGHTEAFF	TGTGCCAGCAGCTTACAGGGTGGGCACACTGAAGCTTTCTTT
TRBJ2-3	NA	TRBV7-9	TRBD2	CASRAATSGRSGTQYF	TGTGCCAGCAGGGCGGCGACTAGCGGGAGAAGCGGTACGCAGTATTTT
TRBJ2-1	NA	TRBV24-1	NA	CATSETPRVNEQFF	TGTGCCACCAGTGAAACCCCCCGGGTCAATGAGCAGTTCTTC
TRBJ2-7	NA	TRBV7-2	NA	CASSPGTNYELYF	TGTGCCAGCAGCCCCGGGACAAATTACGAGCTGTACTTC
TRBJ2-7	NA	TRBV7-2	TRBD2	CASSSGRVLAGLYNEQYF	TGTGCCAGCAGCTCCGGTCGAGTTCTAGCGGGTTTATACAATGAGCAGTACTTC
TRBJ2-1	few	TRBV11-2	TRBD2	CASSLPEREVDNEQFF	TGTGCCAGCAGCCTCCCGGAGCGGGAGGTGGATAATGAGCAGTTCTTC
TRBJ2-7	NA	TRBV6-2/TRBV6-3	NA	CASSWRGGLDEQYF	TGTGCCAGCAGTTGGAGAGGAGGTCTGGACGAGCAGTACTTC
TRBJ2-5	many	TRBV6-5	TRBD1	CASSYGQGQETQYF	TGTGCCAGCAGTTACGGACAGGGACAAGAGACCCAGTACTTC
TRBJ2-7	many	TRBV14	NA	CASSHFSGHEQYF	TGTGCCAGCAGCCACTTCAGCGGGCACGAGCAGTACTTC
TRBJ2-7	few	TRBV7-9	TRBD2	CASSYPGGLAGENYEQYF	TGTGCCAGCAGCTACCCGGGGGGACTAGCGGGAGAAAACTACGAGCAGTACTTC
TRBJ2-7	NA	TRBV5-3	NA	CASSFGVKQYF	TGTGCCAGCAGCTTTGGAGTCAAGCAGTACTTC
TRBJ2-3	many	TRBV6-6	NA	CASSHRMDTQYF	TGTGCCAGCAGTCACCGGATGGATACGCAGTATTTT
TRBJ2-5	NA	TRBV5-1	NA	CACGPRGRETQYF	TGCGCCTGCGGCCCGAGGGGTCGGGAGACCCAGTACTTC
TRBJ2-7	few	TRBV6-1	NA	CASSEVEGRAEQYF	TGTGCCAGCAGTGAAGTCGAGGGAAGGGCTGAGCAGTACTTC
TRBJ1-2	NA	TRBV5-3	NA	CASTPTGFPDYGYTF	TGTGCCAGCACCCCAACAGGGTTTCCCGATTATGGCTACACCTTC
TRBJ2-3	many	TRBV28	TRBD2	CASRTSTSGPSTDTQYF	TGTGCCAGCAGAACGTCCACTAGCGGTCCTAGCACAGATACGCAGTATTTT
TRBJ2-3	NA	TRBV18	TRBD2	CASSPRPGLAGGEVRDTQYF	TGTGCCAGCTCACCACGGCCGGGACTAGCGGGAGGTGAAGTCAGAGATACGCAGTATTTT
TRBJ2-2	NA	TRBV20-1	NA	CSARGGNTGELFF	TGCAGTGCTAGGGGAGGGAACACCGGGGAGCTGTTTTTT
TRBJ2-5	NA	TRBV11-2	TRBD2	CASRKGWGGETQYF	TGTGCCAGCAGAAAGGGGTGGGGGGGAGAGACCCAGTACTTC
TRBJ2-7	NA	TRBV5-4	TRBD2	CASSLRSSGSQQYF	TGTGCCAGCAGCTTGCGATCTAGCGGGAGCCAGCAGTACTTC
TRBJ2-3	few	TRBV27	NA	CASSTRDLAQYF	TGTGCCAGCAGTACCCGGGACCTTGCGCAGTATTTT
TRBJ2-3	NA	TRBV9	NA	CASSSDVRGNADTQYF	TGTGCCAGCAGCTCAGACGTCAGGGGTAATGCAGATACGCAGTATTTT
TRBJ2-1	few	TRBV19	TRBD1	CASSIQGAYNEQFF	TGTGCCAGTAGTATACAGGGGGCCTACAATGAGCAGTTCTTC
TRBJ1-2	NA	TRBV28	NA	CASSLGKEGYGYTF	TGTGCCAGCAGTTTGGGGAAGGAGGGCTATGGCTACACCTTC
TRBJ2-7	few	TRBV28	TRBD1	CASSLDRGKSYF	TGTGCCAGCAGTTTGGACAGGGGAAAGTCATACTTC
TRBJ2-7	many	TRBV20-1	TRBD1	CSRRDRESLEQYF	TGCAGTCGACGGGACAGGGAGAGTCTCGAGCAGTACTTC
TRBJ2-7	NA	TRBV6-5	NA	CASSYSSAGEQYF	TGTGCCAGCAGTTACTCGTCCGCGGGGGAGCAGTACTTC
TRBJ2-7	NA	TRBV20-1	NA	CSAPGPGFEQYF	TGCAGTGCCCCTGGCCCAGGGTTCGAGCAGTACTTC
TRBJ1-4	once	TRBV5-1	NA	CASSLVGSEKLFF	TGCGCCAGCAGCTTGGTCGGCTCCGAAAAACTGTTTTTT
TRBJ2-7	few	TRBV3-1	NA	CASSQERTRYYEQYF	TGTGCCAGCAGCCAAGAGCGGACACGGTACTACGAGCAGTACTTC
TRBJ2-7	NA	TRBV9	NA	CASSGGSGPYEQYF	TGTGCCAGCAGTGGTGGGTCGGGTCCCTACGAGCAGTACTTC
TRBJ1-3	NA	TRBV6-6	TRBD1	CASSRTGFTIPGNTIYF	TGTGCCAGCAGTCGGACAGGGTTTACTATTCCTGGAAACACCATATATTTT
TRBJ2-5	medium-sized	TRBV12-3/TRBV12-4	TRBD1	CASSAWTGGGETQYF	TGTGCCAGCAGTGCCTGGACAGGGGGCGGTGAGACCCAGTACTTC
TRBJ2-4	many	TRBV7-9	NA	CASSLAQGPSKNIQYF	TGTGCCAGCAGCCTAGCCCAGGGACCTTCCAAAAACATTCAGTACTTC
TRBJ2-6	many	TRBV28	TRBD1	CGTGAFSGANVLTF	TGTGGCACAGGGGCTTTCTCCGGGGCCAACGTCCTGACTTTC
TRBJ2-1	NA	TRBV7-2	NA	CASSLSSLTYNEQFF	TGTGCCAGCAGCTTATCTAGCCTGACCTACAATGAGCAGTTCTTC
TRBJ1-5	NA	TRBV25-1	NA	CASTEGPHRQPQHF	TGTGCCAGCACCGAAGGGCCCCACCGGCAGCCCCAGCATTTT
TRBJ2-3	few	TRBV28	TRBD1	CASSYRGLDTDTQYF	TGTGCCAGCAGTTACAGGGGGCTCGACACAGATACGCAGTATTTT
TRBJ2-2	NA	TRBV4-3	NA	CASSQDQGSGELFF	TGCGCCAGCAGCCAAGACCAGGGCTCCGGGGAGCTGTTTTTT
TRBJ2-7	many	TRBV5-6	NA	CASSLVHRSYEQYF	TGTGCCAGCAGCTTGGTGCACCGCTCCTACGAGCAGTACTTC
TRBJ2-7	NA	TRBV6-6	NA	CASSYSNNYEQYF	TGTGCCAGCAGTTACTCGAACAACTACGAGCAGTACTTC
TRBJ2-2	many	TRBV20-1	NA	CSARSTGELFF	TGCAGTGCTAGGTCCACCGGGGAGCTGTTTTTT
TRBJ2-1	NA	TRBV12-3/TRBV12-4	NA	CASSTPARLWGEQFF	TGTGCCAGCAGCACGCCGGCCAGGCTCTGGGGTGAGCAGTTCTTC
TRBJ2-7	NA	TRBV6-2/TRBV6-3	NA	CASSPATYHAEQYF	TGTGCCAGCAGCCCTGCGACCTACCATGCCGAGCAGTACTTC
TRBJ2-7	NA	TRBV28	NA	CASSLSRYEQYF	TGTGCCAGCAGTTTGAGTCGTTACGAGCAGTACTTC